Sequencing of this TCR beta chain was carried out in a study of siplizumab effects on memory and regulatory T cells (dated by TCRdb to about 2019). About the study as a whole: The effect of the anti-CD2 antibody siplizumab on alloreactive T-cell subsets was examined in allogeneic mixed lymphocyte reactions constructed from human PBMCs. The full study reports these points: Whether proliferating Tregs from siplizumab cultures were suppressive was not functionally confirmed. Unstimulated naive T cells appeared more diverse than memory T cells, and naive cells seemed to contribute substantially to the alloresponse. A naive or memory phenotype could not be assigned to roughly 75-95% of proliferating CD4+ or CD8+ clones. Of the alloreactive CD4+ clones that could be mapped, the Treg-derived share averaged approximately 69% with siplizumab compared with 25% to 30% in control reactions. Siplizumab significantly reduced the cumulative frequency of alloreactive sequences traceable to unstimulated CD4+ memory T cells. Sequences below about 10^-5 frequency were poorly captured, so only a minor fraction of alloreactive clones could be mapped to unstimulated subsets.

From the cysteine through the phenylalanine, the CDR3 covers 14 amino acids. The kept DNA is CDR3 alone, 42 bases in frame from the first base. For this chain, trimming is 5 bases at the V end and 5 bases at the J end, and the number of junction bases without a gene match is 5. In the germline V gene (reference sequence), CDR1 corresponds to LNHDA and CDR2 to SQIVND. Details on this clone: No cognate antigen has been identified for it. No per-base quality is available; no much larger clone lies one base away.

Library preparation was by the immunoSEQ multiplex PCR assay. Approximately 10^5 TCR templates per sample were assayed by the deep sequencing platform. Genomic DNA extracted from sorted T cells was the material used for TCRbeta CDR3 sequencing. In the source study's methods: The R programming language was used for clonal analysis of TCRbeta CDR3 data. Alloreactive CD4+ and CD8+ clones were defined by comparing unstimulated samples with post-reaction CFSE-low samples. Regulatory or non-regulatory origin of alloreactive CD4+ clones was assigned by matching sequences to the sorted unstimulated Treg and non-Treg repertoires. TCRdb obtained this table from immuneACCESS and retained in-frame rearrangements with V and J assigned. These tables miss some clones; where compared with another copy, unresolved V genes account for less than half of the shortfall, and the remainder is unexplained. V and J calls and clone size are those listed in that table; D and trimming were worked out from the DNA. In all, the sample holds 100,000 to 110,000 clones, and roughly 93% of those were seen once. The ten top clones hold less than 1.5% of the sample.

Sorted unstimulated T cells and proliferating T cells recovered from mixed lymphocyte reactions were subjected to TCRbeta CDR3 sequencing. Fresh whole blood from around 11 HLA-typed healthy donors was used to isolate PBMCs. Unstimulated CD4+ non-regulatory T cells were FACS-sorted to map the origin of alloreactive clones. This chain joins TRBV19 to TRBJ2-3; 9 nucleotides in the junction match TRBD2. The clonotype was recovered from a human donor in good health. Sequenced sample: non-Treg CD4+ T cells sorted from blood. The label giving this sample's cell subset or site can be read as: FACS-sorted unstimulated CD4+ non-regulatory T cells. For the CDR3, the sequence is CASSAGLAIDTQYF. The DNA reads TGTGCCAGTAGTGCCGGACTAGCGATAGATACGCAGTATTTT.